The next 10 T cell receptor beta chains were all read from a single sample in a study of liver allograft versus peripheral blood T cells. Study at large: Transplanted livers held T cell receptor repertoires, and these were compared with repertoires in recipients' peripheral blood.

TCRdb fed the reads into MiXCR, producing one record per CDR3 protein. Of around 10,000 distinct CDR3 sequences in the sample, roughly 20% were seen once. The receptors here all came from a human patient who had a liver transplant. The graft donor may have contributed some T cells.

This clonotype occurred many times. The V and J genes are TRBV27 and TRBJ1-2; D possibly corresponds to TRBD1 (6 bases). The CDR3 sequence is 15 residues long. The germline V gene has CDR1 MNHEY and CDR2 SMNVEV (reference sequence). The V gene lost 2 bases and the J gene lost 6 bases, with 16 bases spanning the gap. The CDR3 loop is CASSLRSDRSHGYTF. In DNA, the CDR3 is TGTGCCAGCAGTTTAAGGTCGGACAGAAGTCATGGCTACACCTTC.

This clonotype was seen repeatedly, ten times or more. The chain joins TRBV5-6 to TRBJ2-1, with D possibly called TRBD1 or TRBD2 (6 bases each). Germline lookup yields CDR1 SGHDT and CDR2 YYEEEE. The V gene lost 2 bases and the J gene lost 4 bases, with 16 bases spanning the gap. The CDR3 extends over 16 amino acids. CDR3 protein: CASSFSEGGEYNEQFF. CDR3 in DNA: TGTGCCAGCAGCTTCTCCGAGGGGGGAGAGTACAATGAGCAGTTCTTC.

V and J are TRBV5-5 and TRBJ1-1, with 9 bases aligning to TRBD1. The CDR3 runs to 15 residues. Trimming took 5 bases from V and 0 from J; bases not matched to a gene: 5. Germline values: CDR1 SGHKS, CDR2 YYEKEE (reference sequence). Here the CDR3 reads CASSRTGDMNTEAFF. As DNA, the CDR3 is TGTGCCAGCAGTCGGACAGGGGATATGAACACTGAAGCTTTCTTT.

This clonotype was seen repeatedly, ten times or more. The chain uses TRBV15 and TRBJ2-3; 9 nucleotides line up with TRBD1. The CDR3 is 14 amino acids. CDR1 and CDR2 (germline): LNHNV, YYDKDF (reference sequence). V lost 4 bases and J lost 6; bases outside the gene matches: 5. The CDR3 nucleotides are TGTGCCACCAGCACCGGACAGGGGATTGATACGCAGTATTTT. Its translation: CATSTGQGIDTQYF.

This clonotype showed up many times. The chain has TRBV6-6 and TRBJ2-1; TRBD2 is a possible D gene (5 bases). This CDR3 region has 14 residues. Germline CDR1 and CDR2: MNHNY and SVGAGI (reference sequence). V lost 4 bases and J 3 bases, leaving 10 bases between the germline ends. CDR3 amino acids: CASSSPGGYNEQFF. The DNA for the CDR3 is TGTGCCAGCAGTTCTCCAGGAGGCTACAATGAGCAGTTCTTC.

This sequence joins TRBV18 and TRBJ1-2, with D tentatively TRBD1 (6 bases). The germline V gene has CDR1 KGHSH and CDR2 LQKENI. This CDR3 comprises 16 residues. V lost 3 bases, J lost 7 bases, and 21 bases lay in between. The CDR3 here is CASSPTNTGAIGGYTF. DNA for the CDR3: TGTGCCAGCTCACCCACGAATACGGGGGCCATAGGTGGCTACACCTTC.

This clonotype is medium-sized within its sample. This rearrangement joins TRBV6-5 to TRBJ1-1; D is possibly TRBD1 (6 bases). V dropped 6 bases and J dropped 4 bases, with 15 bases sitting between them. The V gene's germline CDR1 is MNHEY and CDR2 SVGAGI. This CDR3 region has 14 residues. The CDR3 loop reads CASRPSGGGTEAFF. In DNA form, the CDR3 reads TGTGCCAGCAGGCCTTCGGGGGGCGGCACTGAAGCTTTCTTT.

By sample fraction, this clonotype is medium-sized. The chain joins TRBV6-5 to TRBJ1-2, with D tentatively TRBD1 (6 bases). There are 16 residues in the CDR3. With 0 bases removed from V and 4 bases from J, the gap between germline ends came to 15 bases. From germline, CDR1 is MNHEY and CDR2 SVGAGI. The CDR3 nucleotides are TGTGCCAGCAGTTACTCGAGCGGGGGCAGCCTCTATGGCTACACCTTC. Translated, it gives CASSYSSGGSLYGYTF.

This rearrangement joins TRBV15 to TRBJ2-3; D not resolved. CDR1 and CDR2 (germline): LNHNV, YYDKDF (reference sequence). V was clipped by 0 bases and J by 4 bases, with 5 bases between them. The CDR3 covers 13 residues. The CDR3 nucleotides read TGTGCCACCAGCAGAGAAGCCGCAGATACGCAGTATTTT. This sequence encodes CATSREAADTQYF.

This clonotype qualifies as medium-sized. The chain carries TRBV19 and TRBJ1-1; D is unclear. The CDR3 spans 13 residues. Trimming left V 6 bases short and J 5 bases short, with 13 bases between. Germline V gene data show CDR1 as LNHDA and CDR2 as SQIVND (reference sequence). In DNA form, the CDR3 reads TGTGCCAGTAGCAACCTCCATGATACTGAAGCTTTCTTT. This sequence encodes CASSNLHDTEAFF.